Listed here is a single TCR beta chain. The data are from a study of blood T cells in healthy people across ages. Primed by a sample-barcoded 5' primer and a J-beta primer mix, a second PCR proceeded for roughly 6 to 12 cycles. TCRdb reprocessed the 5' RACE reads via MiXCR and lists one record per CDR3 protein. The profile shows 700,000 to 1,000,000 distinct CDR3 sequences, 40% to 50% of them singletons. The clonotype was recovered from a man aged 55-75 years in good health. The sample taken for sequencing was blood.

The CDR3 sequence: CASSLMTSGGWDNEQFF. The CDR3 coding sequence is TGTGCCAGCAGCTTGATGACTAGCGGGGGCTGGGACAATGAGCAGTTCTTC. The chain uses TRBV5-6 and TRBJ2-1; 12 positions agree with TRBD2. This CDR3 comprises 17 residues. The ends lost 1 base at V and 5 bases at J; junction bases unmatched: 7. Germline V gene lookup returns CDR1 SGHDT and CDR2 YYEEEE.